This T cell receptor beta chain was observed in a study of a mutant IDH1 vaccine in newly diagnosed glioma. Study summary: In weeks 1, 3, 5, 7, 11, 15, 19 and 23, patients were immunized, eight times in all. Patients got radiotherapy, temozolomide, or both beforehand, and most got both. Among treated patients, roughly 62% were male and 37.5% female, and mean age was about 40 years. Study-level findings and limits: Vaccination induced immune responses in roughly 93% of patients.

Time point described: week 5, during vaccination. With topical imiquimod, each dose of the vaccine consisted of 300 ug of mutant IDH1 20-mer peptide. A single count supports this clone. Antigen unknown. Using immunoSEQ multiplex PCR, the repertoire was profiled, and TCRdb retains in-frame clones only, with some absent. The sample records around 50,000 clones, 75% to 90% being singletons. Germline V lookup: CDR1 MDHEN, CDR2 SYDVKM. With 5 bases removed from V and 9 bases from J, the gap between germline ends came to 19 bases. This CDR3 comprises 14 residues. The TCR comes from a woman between 40 and 50 years old with glioma. This sample comprised PBMCs, obtained from a glioma patient whose treatment included an IDH1 peptide vaccine. The V call is TRBV28, the J call TRBJ1-1, with D possibly matching TRBD1 (5 bases). This CDR3 is CASSTFPEGTQAFF. DNA of the CDR3: TGTGCCAGCAGTACCTTCCCTGAGGGGACTCAAGCTTTCTTT. The entire variable domain, with the rest obtained from reference TRBV28 and TRBJ1-1, is as follows: DVKVTQSSRYLVKRTGEKVFLECVQDMDHENMFWYRQDPGLGLRLIYFSYDVKMKEKGDIPEGYSVSREKKERFSLILESASTNQTSMYLCASSTFPEGTQAFFGQGTRLTVV.